Below are 10 T cell receptor beta chains sequenced from a single sample in a study of cytomegalovirus exposure and HLA in healthy donors. 13 Jbeta primers and 60 Vbeta primers were used for the PCR. The repertoire was sequenced with immunoSEQ multiplex PCR; TCRdb's copy has only in-frame clones and lacks some. In the table there are around 110,000 clones, approximately 80% of which are singletons. The sample comprised PBMCs. Source of these receptors: a man between 50 and 59 years old in good health and CMV-seronegative.

The CDR3 reads CASSQSVGAIAETQYF. DNA of the CDR3: TGCGCCAGCAGCCAGTCAGTGGGGGCGATTGCAGAGACCCAGTACTTC. The rearrangement uses TRBV4-1 and TRBJ2-5; D might be TRBD1 (6 bases). Trimming left V 3 bases short and J 4 bases short, with 18 bases between. From germline, CDR1 is MGHRA and CDR2 YSYEKL. CDR3 length equals 16 residues.

The rearrangement links TRBV11-2 to TRBJ2-3; D might be TRBD2 (7 bases). The CDR3 totals 18 residues. The V end was cut by 3 bases, the J end by 0 bases, with 19 bases between. The germline CDR1 and CDR2 sequences are SGHAT and FQNNGV. This CDR3 is CASSLGRGRGYSTDTQYF. The CDR3, as DNA: TGTGCCAGCAGCTTGGGGCGGGGGCGGGGGTACAGCACAGATACGCAGTATTTT.

The CDR3 nucleotides are TGCAGCGTTGAATCGAGGGGGCTGGGGGCTGAAGCTTTCTTT. Encoded protein: CSVESRGLGAEAFF. The chain is built from TRBV29-1 and TRBJ1-1; 7 nucleotides align to TRBD1. Per germline, CDR1 SQVTM and CDR2 ANQGSEA. The ends lost 2 bases at V and 6 bases at J; junction bases unmatched: 9. This CDR3 comprises 14 residues.

J is TRBJ2-6 and V is TRBV4-2, with 7 bases lining up with TRBD1. J was trimmed by 4 bases and V by 0 bases; bases with no gene match: 6. The CDR3 sequence is 17 residues long. Germline values: CDR1 LGHNA, CDR2 YNFKEQ. CDR3 region: CASSQDPTGRGANVLTF. In nucleotides, the CDR3 is TGTGCCAGCAGCCAAGATCCGACAGGGAGAGGGGCCAACGTCCTGACTTTC.

In regard to this clone: The same CDR3 can be traced to other DNA sequences in this sample. The chain couples TRBV5-1 to TRBJ1-1; D might be TRBD1 (5 bases). The CDR3 has 13 amino acids. V was cut by 1 base and J by 1 base, with 5 bases left in between. Germline CDR1 and CDR2: SGHRS and YFSETQ. CDR3 nucleotide sequence: TGCGCCAGCAGCTTGCAGGGGAACACTGAAGCTTTCTTT. Translated: CASSLQGNTEAFF.

This clone appeared a few times. The rearrangement joins TRBV29-1 to TRBJ1-3; D not resolved. Germline V CDR1 and CDR2: SQVTM, ANQGSEA. The CDR3 runs 13 residues. The V end was cut by 4 bases, the J end by 0 bases, with 7 bases between. CDR3 amino acids: CSVGRGSGNTIYF. In DNA, the CDR3 is TGCAGCGTTGGTCGGGGCTCTGGAAACACCATATATTTT.

The J gene is TRBJ2-5, the V gene TRBV19; possibly TRBD1 for D (5 bases). The J call may not be correct, given that the DNA end is closer to TRBJ2-7. This CDR3 comprises 14 residues. The germline gives CDR1 LNHDA, CDR2 SQIVND (reference sequence). The CDR3 region has the DNA TGTGCCAGTAGTATAGGGGGCAGGACATACGAGCAGTACTTC. Residues: CASSIGGRTYEQYF.

The V and J genes are TRBV5-5 and TRBJ1-4; 7 nucleotides line up with TRBD1. Trimming at V came to 3 bases and at J to 6 bases, leaving 8 bases not matched to a gene. Germline V CDR1 and CDR2: SGHKS, YYEKEE (reference sequence). This CDR3 is 15 amino acids long. CDR3 bases: TGTGCCAGCAGCTACCGGACAGGCAATTATGAAAAACTGTTTTTT. This codes for CASSYRTGNYEKLFF. The whole variable domain, remainder taken from reference TRBV5-5 and TRBJ1-4, is DAGVTQSPTHLIKTRGQQVTLRCSPISGHKSVSWYQQVLGQGPQFIFQYYEKEERGRGNFPDRFSARQFPNYSSELNVNALLLGDSALYLCASSYRTGNYEKLFFGSGTQLSVL.

This chain joins TRBV7-8 and TRBJ2-7; unclear D gene. The CDR3 runs 14 residues. Germline V gives CDR1 SGHVS, CDR2 FQNEAQ. With 1 base removed from V and 6 bases from J, the gap between germline ends came to 13 bases. The CDR3 DNA reads TGTGCCAGCAGCTTAGGAGCGTCGGATGGCGAGCAGTACTTC. Translation gives CASSLGASDGEQYF.

This chain joins TRBV7-3 and TRBJ2-1; maybe TRBD1 (5 bases). Germline V gene data show CDR1 as SGHTA and CDR2 as FQGTGA. Trimming stripped 0 bases from V and 10 bases from J, with 10 bases between. This CDR3 has 13 residues. For the CDR3, the DNA is TGTGCCAGCAGCTTAACGTTAAGGGGAGAGCAGTTCTTC. Protein sequence: CASSLTLRGEQFF.